The rows below give T cell receptor beta chains drawn from one sample of a study of radiation and T cells in renal cell carcinoma. TCRdb's copy holds only in-frame clones and misses some; the assay was immunoSEQ multiplex PCR. This sample has roughly 130,000 clones; approximately 75% occur once, and the top ten carry less than 2.5%. The sequences come from blood, collected from a patient whose treatment included radiotherapy and nephrectomy. These receptors originate from a woman between 55 and 75 years old with renal cell carcinoma. The CDR3 runs from the conserved cysteine through the conserved F or W. D genes are given only for firm matches. Size values are once, few and many counts, or a class for expanded clones, and some rows have none.

clone size,D gene,V gene,J gene,CDR3 DNA,CDR3 protein
NA,NA,TRBV19,TRBJ1-1,TGTGCCACCATCGGACGGATGAACACTGAAGCTTTCTTT,CATIGRMNTEAFF
few,NA,TRBV4-1,TRBJ1-1,TGCGCCAGCAGCCAAGACAGTCTGAACACTGAAGCTTTCTTT,CASSQDSLNTEAFF
few,TRBD1,TRBV6-1,TRBJ1-2,TGTGCCAGCAGTGAAGGTTTAATCGGACAGGGAGGCTATGGCTACACCTTC,CASSEGLIGQGGYGYTF
NA,NA,TRBV7-9,TRBJ1-2,TGTGCCAGCAGCTTAATTGACGGGGGACCCTATGGCTACACCTTC,CASSLIDGGPYGYTF
NA,NA,TRBV29-1,TRBJ1-1,TGCAGCTCAAGCAGGGGAGACACTGAAGCTTTCTTT,CSSSRGDTEAFF
NA,TRBD1,TRBV6-5,TRBJ1-2,TGTGCCAGCAGTCGCGACAGGGACTATGGCTACACCTTC,CASSRDRDYGYTF
NA,TRBD1,TRBV28,TRBJ1-1,TGTGCCAGCAGACGGACAGGGGGCATCACTGAAGCTTTCTTT,CASRRTGGITEAFF
NA,TRBD1,TRBV6-1,TRBJ1-2,TGTGCCAGCAGTTGGACAGGGTTAGACTATGGCTACACCTTC,CASSWTGLDYGYTF
once,TRBD2,TRBV13,TRBJ2-5,TGTGCCAGCAGTTTCTCCGGGGCGGGAGAGTCGGAGACCCAGTACTTC,CASSFSGAGESETQYF
NA,NA,TRBV11-1,TRBJ1-1,TGTGCCAGCAGGGGACGGACAGCCGCCGACACTGAAGCTTTCTTT,CASRGRTAADTEAFF
NA,NA,TRBV21-1,TRBJ2-7,TGTGCCAGCAGCAAAGGAGGCAGGCCGGAGTTGGACGAGCAGTACTTC,CASSKGGRPELDEQYF
NA,NA,TRBV29-1,TRBJ2-1,TGCAGCGTCGTAGATCTGCGCGGGGTGGACAATGAGCAGTTCTTC,CSVVDLRGVDNEQFF
NA,NA,TRBV9,TRBJ1-1,TGTGCCAGCAGCGTAGACTCCTCAGGGGACACTGAAGCTTTCTTT,CASSVDSSGDTEAFF
NA,TRBD1,TRBV18,TRBJ1-1,TGTGCCAGCTCACATCGGGACAGGGGGCGTTCAGGGGCTTTCTTT,CASSHRDRGRSGAFF
NA,NA,TRBV5-5,TRBJ2-3,TGTGCCAGCAGCTTTGGCCAGGGCGGCGCAGATACGCAGTATTTT,CASSFGQGGADTQYF
once,NA,TRBV25-1,TRBJ2-1,TGTGCCAGCAGTGAAAAAGGGTGGCTCTGGGCGTACTACAATGAGCAGTTCTTC,CASSEKGWLWAYYNEQFF
NA,NA,TRBV29-1,TRBJ2-1,TGCAGCCATGTGGGATACAATGAGCAGTTCTTC,CSHVGYNEQFF
NA,TRBD1,TRBV2,TRBJ1-2,TGTGCCAGCAGAGGACAGGGCCCTGCAGGCTACACCTTC,CASRGQGPAGYTF
NA,NA,TRBV7-3,TRBJ1-2,TGTGCCAGCAGCCCGCCAAGCCATCGCGGGGGACCCTATGGCTACACCTTC,CASSPPSHRGGPYGYTF
NA,NA,TRBV18,TRBJ2-4,TGTGCCAGCTCACCCCAACAGGAACAGGGCATTCAGTACTTC,CASSPQQEQGIQYF
NA,TRBD1,TRBV29-1,TRBJ1-2,TGCAGCGTCCTGGGACAGGGATACTATGGCTACACCTTC,CSVLGQGYYGYTF
NA,TRBD1,TRBV6-5,TRBJ1-2,TGTGCCAGCAGTCAGGGGGCTGGCTACACCTTC,CASSQGAGYTF
NA,NA,TRBV6-1,TRBJ1-5,TGTGCCAGCAGCAGGGGTCGCAATCAGCCCCAGCATTTT,CASSRGRNQPQHF
NA,TRBD1,TRBV10-1,TRBJ1-1,TGCGCCAGCAGTCATACAGGGGGGACTGAAGCTTTCTTT,CASSHTGGTEAFF
NA,NA,TRBV28,TRBJ2-7,TGTGCCAGCAGTTTAGAGGGGGGGAACGAGCAGTACTTC,CASSLEGGNEQYF
NA,NA,TRBV6-6,TRBJ2-2,TGTGCCAGCAGTTACGGCGGCACCGGGGAGCTGTTTTTT,CASSYGGTGELFF
NA,NA,TRBV10-3,TRBJ1-1,TGTGCCATCAGTCCTCGGGGCAGGGCGAACACTGAAGCTTTCTTT,CAISPRGRANTEAFF
once,TRBD1,TRBV7-9,TRBJ2-7,TGTGCCACTGGTCAATCGGGACAGGGGGGGGAGCAGTACTTC,CATGQSGQGGEQYF
NA,NA,TRBV5-1,TRBJ2-5,TGCGCCAGCAGCTTGGGTCAGACCCAAGAGACCCAGTACTTC,CASSLGQTQETQYF
NA,TRBD1,TRBV28,TRBJ2-4,TGTGCCAGCAGCAGGACAGGGGGACAGTACTTC,CASSRTGGQYF